The 11 T cell receptor beta chains below come from one sample, sequenced in a study of OX40 agonist ivuxolimab in advanced cancers. TCRdb keeps only in-frame clones here, not all; method: immunoSEQ multiplex PCR. This repertoire shows 50,000 to 70,000 clones, approximately 86% found once; its top ten account for about 2.7%. The sample consisted of CD4+ or CD8+ T cells sorted from blood, taken in a trial of the OX40 agonist ivuxolimab. All receptors derive from an adult with an advanced solid tumor such as melanoma, head and neck, liver or kidney cancer.

The gene calls are TRBV11-3 and TRBJ1-1, with D possibly matching TRBD1 (5 bases). The CDR3 has 16 amino acids. V was pared by 0 bases and J by 1 base, with 12 bases between. Germline values: CDR1 SGHNT, CDR2 YENEEA. The CDR3 region has the DNA TGTGCCAGCAGCTTAGATTCCTGGGACGGGAACACTGAAGCTTTCTTT. It is translated as CASSLDSWDGNTEAFF.

The gene calls are TRBV7-9 and TRBJ1-1, with a tentative D call TRBD1 (6 bases). V was pared by 4 bases and J by 3 bases, with 15 bases between. The CDR3 sequence is 15 residues long. Germline CDR1 SEHNR, CDR2 FQNEAQ (reference sequence). CDR3 DNA: TGTGCCAGCAGCTCCTGGACAGCGCGGGACACTGAAGCTTTCTTT. Protein product: CASSSWTARDTEAFF.

V is TRBV6-6 and J is TRBJ2-7, with TRBD2 matching over 9 bases. CDR1 is MNHNY and CDR2 is SVGAGI in the germline V gene (reference sequence). This CDR3 region has 13 residues. V shed 6 bases and J 6 bases; nucleotides not matched to a gene: 6. CDR3 loop: CASRRTSAREQYF. In nucleotides, the CDR3 is TGTGCCAGCAGAAGGACTAGCGCCCGCGAGCAGTACTTC.

This clone has only one observation. The V call is TRBV10-3, the J call TRBJ2-5; D may be TRBD1 (5 bases). V was clipped by 10 bases and J by 1 base, with 13 bases between them. Germline V gene lookup returns CDR1 ENHRY and CDR2 SYGVKD. The CDR3 runs to 13 residues. The CDR3 loop reads CATQTDGQETQYF. CDR3 sequence (DNA): TGTGCCACCCAGACAGATGGCCAAGAGACCCAGTACTTC.

The V call is TRBV5-1, the J call TRBJ2-7; 8 bases fit TRBD1. CDR1 is SGHRS and CDR2 is YFSETQ in the germline V gene. This CDR3 region has 13 residues. J gave up 9 bases and V 3 bases, and 8 bases lay outside the gene matches. The CDR3 sequence: CASSYGQGGGQYF. CDR3 bases: TGCGCCAGCAGCTACGGACAGGGAGGAGGGCAGTACTTC.

The rearrangement uses TRBV15 and TRBJ2-1; TRBD2 aligns across 12 bases. This CDR3 has 15 amino acids. Trimming took 8 bases from V and 2 from J; bases not matched to a gene: 4. Per the germline V gene, CDR1 is LNHNV and CDR2 is YYDKDF (reference sequence). CDR3 coding DNA: TGTGCCACCGCTCTAGCGGGAGGGACCTACAATGAGCAGTTCTTC. This gives the protein CATALAGGTYNEQFF.

The chain combines TRBV18 with TRBJ2-2, with D possibly called TRBD1 or TRBD2 (5 bases each). Germline loops: CDR1 KGHSH, CDR2 LQKENI. CDR3 size: 15 residues. Between the trimmed V and J ends, which lost 3 bases and 6 bases, there was a span of 14 bases. In DNA, the CDR3 is TGTGCCAGCTCACCGGGCGAGGGACGCGCCGGGGAGCTGTTTTTT. Translating gives CASSPGEGRAGELFF.

The chain joins TRBV7-2 to TRBJ1-1, with unresolved D. Germline V CDR1 and CDR2: SGHTA, FQGNSA. Trimming took 2 bases from V and 1 from J, leaving 11 bases between them. This CDR3 region has 15 residues. CDR3 amino acids: CASSLNARGNTEAFF. The CDR3 region has the DNA TGTGCCAGCAGCTTAAACGCACGGGGGAACACTGAAGCTTTCTTT. Variable domain in full (rest from reference TRBV7-2 and TRBJ1-1): GAGVSQSPSNKVTEKGKDVELRCDPISGHTALYWYRQSLGQGLEFLIYFQGNSAPDKSGLPSDRFSAERTGGSVSTLTIQRTQQEDSAVYLCASSLNARGNTEAFFGQGTRLTVV.

This clone came up a few times. The chain links TRBV25-1 to TRBJ1-4; D not certain. V was trimmed by 1 base and J by 4 bases, leaving 7 bases between them. CDR1 and CDR2 (germline): MGHDK, SYGVNS. The length of the CDR3 is 14 residues. The CDR3, as DNA: TGTGCCAGCAGTGAATCGAGAAATAATGAAAAACTGTTTTTT. It encodes CASSESRNNEKLFF.

This sequence joins TRBV6-6 and TRBJ1-4, with 10 bases matching TRBD1. CDR1 is MNHNY and CDR2 is SVGAGI in the germline V gene (reference sequence). The length of the CDR3 is 16 residues. The ends lost 2 bases at V and 4 bases at J; junction bases unmatched: 4. This CDR3 reads CASSYGTGVNNEKLFF. The DNA of the CDR3 is TGTGCCAGCAGTTACGGGACAGGGGTTAATAATGAAAAACTGTTTTTT.

The V call is TRBV11-2, the J call TRBJ2-7, with 7 bases fitting TRBD1. The V segment lost 2 bases and the J segment 1 base; nucleotides outside the gene matches: 8. Germline CDR1 reads SGHAT; CDR2 reads FQNNGV. This CDR3 has 16 residues. CDR3 sequence: CASSLRWTGGSYEQYF. The CDR3 DNA reads TGTGCCAGCAGCTTACGGTGGACAGGTGGATCCTACGAGCAGTACTTC.